A single count supports the clone carrying this T cell receptor (beta chain). Antigen: not known. This sample was taken from a study of sequential checkpoint blockade in melanoma. About the study: Roughly 20 patients had matched tumor biopsies before treatment and at week 13 after nivolumab or ipilimumab alone. Study-level findings and limits: Rising tumor T-cell fraction and clonality meant about 30 times likelier benefit. T-cell fraction and clonality followed PD-L1 and CD8+ counts, not mutational load.

Documented treatment: randomized to nivolumab then ipilimumab (arm A) or the reverse (arm B). Patients had received no earlier DNA-damaging chemotherapy. The assay was immunoSEQ multiplex PCR, and TCRdb's table has in-frame clones only and misses some. This sample carries about 12,000 clones, approximately 25% of them seen once, and the ten largest clones take roughly a fifth. With V trimmed by 2 bases and J by 8 bases, 8 bases remained unmatched. Germline V lookup: CDR1 SGHDN, CDR2 FVKESK. The CDR3 loop spans 14 amino acids. The receptor was isolated from a human donor with melanoma. The sequencing used tumor tissue (inferred from file names), collected from a patient given nivolumab and ipilimumab in sequence. This chain connects TRBV14 to TRBJ2-7; 8 positions agree with TRBD2. The CDR3, as DNA: TGTGCCAGCAGCCAATCGGGACTAGGTTACAAGCAGTACGTC. Its protein is CASSQSGLGYKQYV.